Below, 2 T cell receptor beta chains from the same sample are listed, as sequenced in a study of T-cell reconstitution after alpha-beta-depleted transplantation in children. Using unique molecular identifiers, the investigators prepared the TCRbeta library. TCRdb itself ran the PCR reads through MiXCR, one entry per CDR3 protein. The data contain hundreds of thousands of distinct CDR3 sequences, around a sixth of them singletons. This specimen consisted of PBMCs from the stem cell graft donor, obtained from the stem cell graft. Source of these receptors: a human donor who donated a stem cell graft to a child with acute myeloid leukemia.

Only a few counts were recorded for this clonotype. The chain uses TRBV5-1 and TRBJ2-2; TRBD2 is a possible D gene (6 bases). The ends were cut back, 4 bases at V and 6 bases at J, with 16 bases in the middle. Germline CDR1 and CDR2: SGHRS and YFSETQ. The CDR3 spans 15 residues. In DNA form, the CDR3 reads TGCGCCAGCAGCGGTAGGAACGGGGGTGCCGGGGAGCTGTTTTTT. Amino acid sequence: CASSGRNGGAGELFF. The full variable domain, with the rest looked up from reference TRBV5-1 and TRBJ2-2, is KAGVTQTPRYLIKTRGQQVTLSCSPISGHRSVSWYQQTPGQGLQFLFEYFSETQRNKGNFPGRFSGRQFSNSRSEMNVSTLELGDSALYLCASSGRNGGAGELFFGEGSRLTVL.

This clonotype came up a few times. This chain joins TRBV4-1 and TRBJ1-3, with D perhaps matching TRBD1 (5 bases). This CDR3 is built from 16 residues. V lost 1 base and J 0 bases, leaving 10 bases between the germline ends. From germline, CDR1 is MGHRA and CDR2 YSYEKL. The CDR3 region has the DNA TGCGCCAGCAGCCAAGGGCCAGGGCTCTCTGGAAACACCATATATTTT. Its protein product is CASSQGPGLSGNTIYF.